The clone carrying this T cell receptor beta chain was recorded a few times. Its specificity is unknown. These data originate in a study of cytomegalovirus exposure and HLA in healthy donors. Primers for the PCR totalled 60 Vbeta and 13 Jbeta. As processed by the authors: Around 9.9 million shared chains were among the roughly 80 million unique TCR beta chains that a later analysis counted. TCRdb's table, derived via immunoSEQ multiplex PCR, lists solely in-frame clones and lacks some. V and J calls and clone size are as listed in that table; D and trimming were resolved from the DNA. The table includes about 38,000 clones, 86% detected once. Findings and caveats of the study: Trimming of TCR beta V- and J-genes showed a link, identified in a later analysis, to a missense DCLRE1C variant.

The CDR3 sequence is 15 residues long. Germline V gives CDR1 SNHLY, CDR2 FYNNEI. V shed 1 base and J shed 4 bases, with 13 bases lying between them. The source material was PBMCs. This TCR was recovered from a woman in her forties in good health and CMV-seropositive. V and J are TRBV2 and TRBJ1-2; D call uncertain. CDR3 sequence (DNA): TGTGCCAGCAGTGAAGGGTTGGCGGAAGGCTATGGCTACACCTTC. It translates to CASSEGLAEGYGYTF.